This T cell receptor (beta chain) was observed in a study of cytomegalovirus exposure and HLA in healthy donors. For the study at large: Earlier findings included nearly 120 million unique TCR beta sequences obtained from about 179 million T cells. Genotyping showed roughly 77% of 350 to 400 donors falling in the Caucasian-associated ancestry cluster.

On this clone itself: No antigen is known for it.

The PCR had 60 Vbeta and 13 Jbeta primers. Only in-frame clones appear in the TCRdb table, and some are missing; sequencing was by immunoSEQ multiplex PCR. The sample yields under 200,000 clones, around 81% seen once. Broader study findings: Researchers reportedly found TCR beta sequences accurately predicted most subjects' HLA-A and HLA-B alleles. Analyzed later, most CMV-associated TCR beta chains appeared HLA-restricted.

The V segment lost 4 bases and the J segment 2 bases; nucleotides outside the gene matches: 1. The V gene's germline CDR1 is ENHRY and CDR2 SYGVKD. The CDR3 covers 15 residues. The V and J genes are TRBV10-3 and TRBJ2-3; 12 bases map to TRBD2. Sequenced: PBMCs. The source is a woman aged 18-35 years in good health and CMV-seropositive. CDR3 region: CAISGLAGATDTQYF. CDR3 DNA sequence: TGTGCCATCAGTGGACTAGCGGGGGCCACAGATACGCAGTATTTT.